Each of the 21 T cell receptor beta chains below was sequenced from the same sample in a study of blood T cell repertoires in COVID-19. Libraries were prepared by immunoSEQ multiplex PCR; TCRdb keeps only in-frame clonotypes and omits some of them. The sample shows around 230,000 clones, 83% of them seen only once. The sequencing input was peripheral blood. The receptors here all came from a woman between 40 and 55 years old with active or convalescent COVID-19.

The rearrangement links TRBV6-5 to TRBJ2-1; 8 nucleotides match TRBD1. V lost 4 bases and J lost 4; bases outside the gene matches: 6. The CDR3 has 15 amino acids. Germline CDR1 and CDR2: MNHEY and SVGAGI. In DNA form, the CDR3 reads TGTGCCAGCAGTTGGAGGGGACAGGCTTACAATGAGCAGTTCTTC. It translates to CASSWRGQAYNEQFF.

This clone occurred a few times. The chain is built from TRBV25-1 and TRBJ2-3; 11 positions match TRBD2. V dropped 4 bases and J dropped 4; count of bases not matched to a gene: 13. The CDR3 extends over 18 amino acids. CDR1 is MGHDK, CDR2 SYGVNS, per germline. CDR3 DNA sequence: TGTGCCAGCAGTGCCGGGACTAGCGGTTACACAGGGCCAGATACGCAGTATTTT. It encodes CASSAGTSGYTGPDTQYF.

With regard to this clone: Other nucleotide sequences in the sample specify the same CDR3. The rearrangement joins TRBV6-2 or TRBV6-3 to TRBJ1-1; TRBD1 aligns across 7 bases. V was clipped by 2 bases and J by 0 bases; unmatched bases: 3. The CDR3 covers 15 residues. Germline V gene lookup returns CDR1 MNHEY and CDR2 SVGEGT. The CDR3: CASSYGDSMNTEAFF. DNA of the CDR3: TGTGCCAGCAGTTACGGGGACAGCATGAACACTGAAGCTTTCTTT.

The chain links TRBV29-1 to TRBJ1-3; D is possibly TRBD1 (5 bases). The CDR3 is made up of 13 amino acids. CDR1 is SQVTM, CDR2 ANQGSEA, per germline. V lost 4 bases and J lost 3, with 10 bases in between. The CDR3 reads CSVGGLIGNTIYF. The CDR3 coding sequence is TGCAGCGTTGGGGGCCTGATTGGAAACACCATATATTTT.

The chain joins TRBV6-5 to TRBJ1-1; the D is unclear. The CDR3 is 13 residues long. The V gene's germline CDR1 is MNHEY and CDR2 SVGAGI. V was shortened by 2 bases and J by 0 bases, with 4 bases between the two germline ends. This chain's CDR3 is CASSYLLNTEAFF. The CDR3 DNA follows: TGTGCCAGCAGTTACCTACTGAACACTGAAGCTTTCTTT.

The rearrangement uses TRBV19 and TRBJ1-5; TRBD1 matches 8 bases. The CDR3 spans 16 residues. V dropped 7 bases and J dropped 2; count of bases not matched to a gene: 10. Germline V CDR1 and CDR2: LNHDA, SQIVND (reference sequence). The CDR3 sequence is CASTLTGGGGNQPQHF. The CDR3 DNA reads as TGTGCCAGTACCCTAACAGGGGGTGGGGGCAATCAGCCCCAGCATTTT.

The V and J genes are TRBV7-6 and TRBJ1-1, with D perhaps TRBD1 (5 bases). Between the trimmed V and J ends, which lost 1 base and 3 bases, there was a span of 21 bases. This CDR3 comprises 18 residues. Germline V gene data show CDR1 as SGHVS and CDR2 as FNYEAQ. This chain's CDR3 is CASSLGGLGLGADTEAFF. CDR3 sequence (DNA): TGTGCCAGCAGCTTAGGGGGACTGGGCTTAGGAGCGGACACTGAAGCTTTCTTT. The entire variable domain, with the rest obtained from reference TRBV7-6 and TRBJ1-1, is as follows: GAGVSQSPRYKVTKRGQDVALRCDPISGHVSLYWYRQALGQGPEFLTYFNYEAQQDKSGLPNDRFSAERPEGSISTLTIQRTEQRDSAMYRCASSLGGLGLGADTEAFFGQGTRLTVV.

This sequence joins TRBV19 and TRBJ1-1; 9 bases agree with TRBD1. CDR1 is LNHDA and CDR2 is SQIVND in the germline V gene (reference sequence). V dropped 7 bases and J dropped 2; count of bases not matched to a gene: 8. The CDR3 sequence is 15 residues long. CDR3 nucleotides: TGTGCCAGTACCAGGACAGGGGTTCTTAACACTGAAGCTTTCTTT. Translation gives CASTRTGVLNTEAFF.

The chain couples TRBV30 to TRBJ1-5; 7 positions agree with TRBD1. Germline V gives CDR1 GTSNPN, CDR2 SVGIG (reference sequence). The CDR3 loop spans 16 amino acids. The ends lost 1 base at V and 0 bases at J; junction bases unmatched: 6. This chain's CDR3 is CAWSAQGVNSNQPQHF. For the CDR3, the DNA is TGTGCCTGGAGTGCGCAGGGGGTCAATAGCAATCAGCCCCAGCATTTT.

The rearrangement uses TRBV28 and TRBJ1-5, with D hard to call. The CDR3 contains 12 residues. The germline V gene encodes CDR1 MDHEN and CDR2 SYDVKM. V lost 5 bases to trimming and J lost 4 bases, with 6 bases between them. CDR3 DNA sequence: TGTGCCAGCAGTGAGGCTAATCAGCCCCAGCATTTT. This encodes CASSEANQPQHF.

V is TRBV18 and J is TRBJ2-7; tentative D call: TRBD1 (5 bases). This CDR3 comprises 16 residues. Trimming pared 3 bases from V and 0 bases from J, leaving 15 bases between. The V gene's germline CDR1 is KGHSH and CDR2 LQKENI. The chain's CDR3 is CASSPIQGDSSYEQYF. CDR3 coding DNA: TGTGCCAGCTCACCGATCCAGGGCGACTCCTCCTACGAGCAGTACTTC.

The chain uses TRBV19 and TRBJ1-1, with D possibly TRBD1 on 6 matching bases. The CDR3 runs 14 residues. Germline CDR1 LNHDA, CDR2 SQIVND (reference sequence). The V end was cut by 10 bases, the J end by 1 base, with 16 bases between. The CDR3 DNA reads TGTGCCACCACTCCCGGGGGGCCGAACACTGAAGCTTTCTTT. This sequence encodes CATTPGGPNTEAFF.

The chain couples TRBV7-2 to TRBJ2-7; 8 positions match TRBD1. Germline CDR1 SGHTA, CDR2 FQGNSA. Unmatched junction bases numbered 5, after V lost 6 bases and J lost 4 bases. The CDR3 consists of 13 residues. The CDR3 bases are TGTGCCAGCAGTTGGGACAGGACTTACGAGCAGTACTTC. Protein product: CASSWDRTYEQYF. The full variable domain, rest sourced from reference TRBV7-2 and TRBJ2-7, is GAGVSQSPSNKVTEKGKDVELRCDPISGHTALYWYRQSLGQGLEFLIYFQGNSAPDKSGLPSDRFSAERTGGSVSTLTIQRTQQEDSAVYLCASSWDRTYEQYFGPGTRLTVT.

The chain couples TRBV3-1 (or the pseudogene TRBV3-2) to TRBJ1-1; D not resolved. The CDR3 is made up of 14 amino acids. The germline CDR1 and CDR2 sequences are LGHDT and YNNKEL (reference sequence). The V end lost 4 bases, the J end lost 3 bases, and 12 bases lay between the germline ends. CDR3 nucleotide sequence: TGTGCCAGCAGCCGGGCCTCGCACCACACTGAAGCTTTCTTT. Its translation: CASSRASHHTEAFF.

The chain employs TRBV7-8 and TRBJ1-1, with a weak D call TRBD1 (5 bases). The germline V gene has CDR1 SGHVS and CDR2 FQNEAQ. The CDR3 is 15 residues long. The V end was cut by 5 bases, the J end by 4 bases, with 17 bases between. CDR3 bases: TGTGCCAGCAGCCAATCTCGCGCAGGGCCCACTGAAGCTTTCTTT. It encodes CASSQSRAGPTEAFF.

The V gene is TRBV2, the J gene TRBJ2-5; TRBD2 is a possible D gene (6 bases). Germline V gives CDR1 SNHLY, CDR2 FYNNEI. V was pared by 10 bases and J by 3 bases, with 15 bases between. The CDR3 has 13 amino acids. This CDR3 is CATKYREEETQYF. The CDR3 nucleotides read TGTGCCACCAAGTATAGGGAGGAAGAGACCCAGTACTTC.

The chain employs TRBV7-2 and TRBJ2-7; 8 bases are a match to TRBD2. The CDR3 has 14 residues. J lost 1 base, V lost 6 bases, and 5 bases had no gene match. CDR1 is SGHTA and CDR2 is FQGNSA in the germline V gene. CDR3 residues: CASRATSGSYEQYF. Here the CDR3 DNA reads TGTGCCAGCAGAGCTACTAGCGGATCCTACGAGCAGTACTTC.

This rearrangement joins TRBV6-4 to TRBJ1-2, with 8 bases lining up with TRBD1. CDR3 size: 16 residues. Trimming removed 5 bases from V and 5 bases from J; junction bases left unmatched: 13. Per germline, CDR1 MRHNA and CDR2 SNTAGT. In nucleotides, the CDR3 is TGTGCCAGCAGTCTGGACAGGGATACGGTAAGGTATGGCTACACCTTC. Residues: CASSLDRDTVRYGYTF.

The chain links TRBV5-1 to TRBJ1-1; D may be TRBD1 (6 bases). The CDR3 loop spans 14 amino acids. The germline V and J ends were trimmed by 0 bases and 6 bases, with 12 bases remaining between them. In germline, CDR1 is SGHRS, CDR2 YFSETQ. CDR3 DNA sequence: TGCGCCAGCAGCTTGGAAGGGGGGAGGGCTGAAGCTTTCTTT. Translation gives CASSLEGGRAEAFF.

The J gene is TRBJ1-5, the V gene TRBV19, with 9 bases aligning to TRBD1. Germline CDR1 and CDR2: LNHDA and SQIVND (reference sequence). The CDR3 sequence is 15 residues long. Trimming took 5 bases from V and 7 from J; bases not matched to a gene: 9. Here the CDR3 reads CASSVGTGLSQPQHF. Written as DNA, the CDR3 is TGTGCCAGTAGTGTTGGGACAGGGCTTTCCCAGCCCCAGCATTTT.

CDR3 residues: CSVERRASSYNEQFF. In DNA form, the CDR3 reads TGCAGCGTTGAGCGGCGTGCCAGCTCCTACAATGAGCAGTTCTTC. The chain joins TRBV29-1 to TRBJ2-1; D ambiguous. This CDR3 spans 15 amino acids. CDR1 is SQVTM and CDR2 is ANQGSEA in the germline V gene. V was cut by 3 bases and J by 0 bases, with 12 bases left in between.